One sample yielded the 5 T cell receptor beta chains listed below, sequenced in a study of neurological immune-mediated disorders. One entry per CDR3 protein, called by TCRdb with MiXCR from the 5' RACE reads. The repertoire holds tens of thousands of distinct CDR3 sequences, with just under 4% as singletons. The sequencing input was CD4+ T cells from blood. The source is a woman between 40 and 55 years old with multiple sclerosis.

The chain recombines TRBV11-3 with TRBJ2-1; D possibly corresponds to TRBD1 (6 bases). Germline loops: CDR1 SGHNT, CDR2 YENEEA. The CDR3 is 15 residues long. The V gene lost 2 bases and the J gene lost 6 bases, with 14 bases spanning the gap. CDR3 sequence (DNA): TGTGCCAGCAGCTTAAGGGGATGGGGGCCCAATGAGCAGTTCTTC. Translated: CASSLRGWGPNEQFF.

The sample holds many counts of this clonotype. CDR3 DNA: TGCAGCGTTGAAGAGGCAGAGGATGAGCAGTTCTTC. The encoded protein is CSVEEAEDEQFF. The V gene is TRBV29-1, the J gene TRBJ2-1; D is ambiguous. CDR3 length: 12 amino acids. Trimming pared 0 bases from V and 8 bases from J, leaving 8 bases between. Germline assignment: CDR1 SQVTM and CDR2 ANQGSEA.

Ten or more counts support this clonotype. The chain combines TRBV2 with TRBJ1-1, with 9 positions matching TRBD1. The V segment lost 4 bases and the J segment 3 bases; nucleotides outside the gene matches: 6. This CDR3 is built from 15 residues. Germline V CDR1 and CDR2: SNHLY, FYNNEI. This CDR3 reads CASSGTGVVDTEAFF. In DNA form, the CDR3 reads TGTGCCAGCAGTGGGACAGGGGTCGTGGACACTGAAGCTTTCTTT.

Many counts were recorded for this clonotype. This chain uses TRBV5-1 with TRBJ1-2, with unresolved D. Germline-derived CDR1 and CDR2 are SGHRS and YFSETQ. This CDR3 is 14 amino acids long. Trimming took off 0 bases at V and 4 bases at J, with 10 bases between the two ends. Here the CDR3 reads CASSLDRAGYGYTF. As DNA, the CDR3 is TGCGCCAGCAGCTTGGATAGGGCCGGCTATGGCTACACCTTC.

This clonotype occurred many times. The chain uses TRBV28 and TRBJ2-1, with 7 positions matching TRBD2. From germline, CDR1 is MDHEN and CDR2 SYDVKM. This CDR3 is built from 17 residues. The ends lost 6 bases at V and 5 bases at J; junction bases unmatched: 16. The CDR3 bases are TGTGCCAGCAGCTTCGCCCCCTCTCGAGCGGGGCACAATGAGCAGTTCTTC. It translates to CASSFAPSRAGHNEQFF.